These T cell receptor beta chains were read from a single sample in a study of shared clonotypes between healthy human individuals. Sequencing was performed with immunoSEQ multiplex PCR; in TCRdb, only in-frame clones are kept and a portion is missing. The data hold hundreds of thousands of clones, with over 65% observed a single time. The sequencing sample was made of memory CD4+ T cells sorted from blood. The receptors come from a woman aged 25 to 39 in good health. Both conserved end residues are trimmed from each CDR3. Only some rows state a clone size, as once, few, many or a class for expanded clones.

clone size	CDR3 length	V gene	J gene	CDR3 protein
-	11	TRBV28	TRBJ1-2	VSGTPDLYGYT
-	12	TRBV30	TRBJ1-1	ASKPGTRSTEAF
-	13	TRBV7-2	TRBJ2-3	ASSVSPRSTDTQY
-	10	TRBV6-1	TRBJ2-1	ASSLSFNEQF
-	9	TRBV30	TRBJ2-5	AWSTQETQY
-	14	TRBV6-4	TRBJ1-1	ARPRIAQGLDTEAF
few	14	TRBV10-2	TRBJ1-5	ASSESGSVSNQPQH
-	15	TRBV7-2	TRBJ2-1	ASSFRQARNNMYEQF
-	16	TRBV5-1	TRBJ2-6	ASSSLAGALSRANVLT
-	15	TRBV27	TRBJ1-1	ASIAFYDTGMNTEAF
-	12	TRBV5-1	TRBJ1-1	ASSLGQGYVEAF
-	14	TRBV6-4	TRBJ2-6	ASSDGGASGANVLT
-	12	TRBV7-8	TRBJ1-5	ASSPGPSNQPQH
-	13	TRBV28	TRBJ1-4	ASSWQGATNEKLF
few	10	TRBV30	TRBJ1-1	AWEGHITEAF
-	11	TRBV7-9	TRBJ2-7	ASSLVGPREQY
-	12	TRBV18	TRBJ1-4	ASSPATTNEKLF
-	13	TRBV5-8	TRBJ2-6	ASSGPSSGANVLT
few	11	TRBV28	TRBJ1-5	ASNPQGNQPQH
-	15	TRBV7-7	TRBJ2-5	ASSFSSGLAVGETQY
-	16	TRBV5-4	TRBJ1-2	ASSPFAGGAWVNYGYT
once	12	TRBV5-1	TRBJ2-1	ASSFTGGRNEQF
-	9	TRBV7-9	TRBJ2-5	ASSIKETQY
-	12	TRBV4-1	TRBJ1-2	ASSQEGRGKGYT
-	11	TRBV10-2	TRBJ1-1	ASSESGNTEAF
few	15	TRBV4-1	TRBJ2-3	ASSQQVLAGATDTQY
-	11	TRBV28	TRBJ1-2	ASSLWGGGGYT
-	14	TRBV15	TRBJ2-1	ATSIQLAGGSNEQF
-	16	TRBV7-9	TRBJ2-2	ASSFLPSMDRRSGELF
-	12	TRBV5-6	TRBJ2-6	ASSLPAGANVLT
few	17	TRBV5-1	TRBJ2-7	ASSLQPGLAGVESYEQY
-	15	TRBV9	TRBJ2-5	ASSPRLAELPQETQY
-	9	TRBV2	TRBJ2-2	ASSSAGELF
-	13	TRBV4-2	TRBJ2-5	ASSLLTGEGETQY
-	12	TRBV2	TRBJ2-7	ASSERTTSYEQY
few	9	TRBV28	TRBJ2-1	ASSPHNEQF
-	13	TRBV30	TRBJ1-4	AWSPPTGRVEKLF
-	11	TRBV2	TRBJ1-2	ASREQAPHGYT
-	13	TRBV6-5	TRBJ2-5	ASSKMGRNQETQY
-	13	TRBV7-3	TRBJ2-1	ASSATSGSYNEQF
-	11	TRBV29-1	TRBJ1-1	SATESWGTEAF
-	10	TRBV11-2	TRBJ2-5	ASSLFGETQY
many	11	TRBV7-2	TRBJ2-5	ASSLARSATQY
-	14	TRBV6-5	TRBJ2-5	ASSYGGGPVGETQY
-	13	TRBV28	TRBJ2-1	ASSQFSLGSNEQF
-	10	TRBV19	TRBJ1-1	ASSGRGAEAF
-	10	TRBV15	TRBJ1-3	ATEAEGNTIY
-	13	TRBV6-1	TRBJ2-7	ASSEGGGSSYEQY
-	15	TRBV11-2	TRBJ2-5	ASSLWGTSGRVKTQY
few	13	TRBV28	TRBJ1-2	ASSAQGGVNYGYT
-	12	TRBV29-1	TRBJ2-3	SVDAGEATDTQY
-	13	TRBV4-2	TRBJ2-5	ASSQVTGGQETQY
-	12	TRBV5-1	TRBJ2-7	ASSLLPAGDEQY